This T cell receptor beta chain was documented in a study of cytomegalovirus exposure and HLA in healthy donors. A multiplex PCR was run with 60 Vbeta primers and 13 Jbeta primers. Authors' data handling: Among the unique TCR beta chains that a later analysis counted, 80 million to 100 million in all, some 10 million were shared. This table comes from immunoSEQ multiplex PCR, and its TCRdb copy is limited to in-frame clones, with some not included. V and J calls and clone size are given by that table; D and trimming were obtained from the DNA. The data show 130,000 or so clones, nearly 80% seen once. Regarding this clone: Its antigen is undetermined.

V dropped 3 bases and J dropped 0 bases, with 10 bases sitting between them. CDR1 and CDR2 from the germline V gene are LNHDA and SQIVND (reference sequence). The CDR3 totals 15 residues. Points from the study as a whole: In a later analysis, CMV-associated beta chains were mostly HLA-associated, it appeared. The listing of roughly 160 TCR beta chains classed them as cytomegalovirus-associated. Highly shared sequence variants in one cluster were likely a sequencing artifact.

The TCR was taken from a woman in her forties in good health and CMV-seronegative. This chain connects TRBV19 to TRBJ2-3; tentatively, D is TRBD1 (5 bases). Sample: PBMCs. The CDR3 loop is CASSIGALSTDTQYF. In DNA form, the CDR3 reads TGTGCCAGTAGTATTGGGGCACTAAGCACAGATACGCAGTATTTT. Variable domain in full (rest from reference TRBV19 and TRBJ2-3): DGGITQSPKYLFRKEGQNVTLSCEQNLNHDAMYWYRQDPGQGLRLIYYSQIVNDFQKGDIAEGYSVSREKKESFPLTVTSAQKNPTAFYLCASSIGALSTDTQYFGPGTRLTVL.